This entry describes one TCR beta chain. The same CDR3 can be traced to other DNA sequences in this sample. The sample is drawn from a study of cytomegalovirus exposure and HLA in healthy donors. Some clones are missing from TCRdb's copy, which holds only in-frame ones; the method was immunoSEQ multiplex PCR. The sample consists of a few hundred thousand clones, about nine tenths of them appearing once. Germline V lookup: CDR1 SGHTA, CDR2 FQGTGA. The CDR3 runs to 13 residues. V dropped 3 bases and J dropped 3 bases, with 8 bases sitting between them. This chain links TRBV7-3 with TRBJ1-1; no definite D call. This clonotype originated in a woman younger than 35 in good health and CMV-seronegative. The sequencing input was PBMCs. The chain's CDR3 is CASSLYRDTEAFF. The CDR3 region has the DNA TGTGCCAGCAGCTTGTACCGGGACACTGAAGCTTTCTTT.